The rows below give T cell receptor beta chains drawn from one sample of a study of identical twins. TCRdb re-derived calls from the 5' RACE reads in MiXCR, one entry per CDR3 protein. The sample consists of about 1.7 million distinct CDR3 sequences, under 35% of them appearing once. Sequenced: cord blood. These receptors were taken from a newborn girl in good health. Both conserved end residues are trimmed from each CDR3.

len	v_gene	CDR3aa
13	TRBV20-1	SASLGTGGNQPQH
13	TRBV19	ASSTTLRQHYGYT
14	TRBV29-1	SVEDKGDSSYNEQF
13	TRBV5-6	ASSSKPGQGTGYT
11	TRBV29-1	SVFPDRGWGYT
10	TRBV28	ASVGQLGEQY
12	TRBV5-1	ASSRTVGYNEQF
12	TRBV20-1	SSTARTRVNEQF
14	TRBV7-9	ASSLERTGEEETQY
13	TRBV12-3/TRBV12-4	ASSLVAGGGGEQF
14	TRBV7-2	ASSFFNVWGGQPQH
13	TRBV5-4	ASSYRGRRTGELF
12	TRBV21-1	ASSKAQGTDTQY
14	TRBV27	ASSSQAGGPYNEQF
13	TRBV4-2	ASSQDLDTYYGYT
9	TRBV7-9	AGGSGTEAF
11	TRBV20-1	SGTGGTNTEAF
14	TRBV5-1	ASSTGQGAANEKLF
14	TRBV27	ASSFWPPRPYNEQF
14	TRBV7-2	ASSLATAVSYNEQY
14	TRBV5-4	ASSSTSGLPTDTQY
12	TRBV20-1	SASPGSRTGELF
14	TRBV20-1	SAPTGTLIAKNIQY
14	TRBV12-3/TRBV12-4	ASSLLPTSAAGTQY
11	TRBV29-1	SVDKGHYNEQF
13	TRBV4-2	ASSHDIMARTEAF
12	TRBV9	ASSSRGFSDTQY
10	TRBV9	VSRDNQETQY
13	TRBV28	ASSLGGQGPHEQY
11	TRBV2	ASRPLRNQPQH
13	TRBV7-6	ASSLTLRGQETQY
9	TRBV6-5	ASSNGGTIY
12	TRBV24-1	ATSPRGSYNEQF
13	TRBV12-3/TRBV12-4	ASSPPAEIKETQY
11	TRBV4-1	ASRGMGNQPQH
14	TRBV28	ASTVIPGLAGGEQY
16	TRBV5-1	ASSLVGSGGSSYNEQF
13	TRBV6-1	TSSPIAGGSREQF
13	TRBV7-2	ASSPYRDGYNEQY
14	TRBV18	ASSPPGLAGVGEQF
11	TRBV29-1	SVEVEGGLWAF
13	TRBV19	ASSMDRVSTDTQY
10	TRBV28	ASSLFTETQY
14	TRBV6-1	ASSERTGPPQETQY
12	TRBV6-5	ASSYGEGGYEQY
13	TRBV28	ASSFPGTGKETQY
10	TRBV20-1	SAQTQDNEQF
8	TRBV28	ATFSYTQY